A few counts support the clone carrying this T cell receptor (beta chain). Its matching antigen is unknown. The data were taken from a study of CD8+ T cells in alopecia areata. Study-wide findings and caveats: Compared with normal scalp, lesional scalp had higher clonality and more expanded CD8+ clones.

Reverse transcription of extracted RNA yielded cDNA, which provided the sequencing template. Libraries were prepared by immunoSEQ multiplex PCR; TCRdb keeps only in-frame clonotypes and omits some of them. The sample lists about 150,000 clones, 50% to 65% occurring once. Both CD4+ and CD8+ T cells were separated by sorting PBMCs. The V and J ends lost 7 bases and 4 bases respectively, with 13 bases between them. CDR3 size: 13 residues. Germline V lookup: CDR1 MDHEN, CDR2 SYDVKM. This receptor was identified in a human donor in good health. What was sequenced was CD4+ T cells sorted from blood. This chain connects TRBV28 to TRBJ1-1, with unresolved D. In DNA, the CDR3 is TGTGCCAGCACAAGGGAGGTGGGCACTGAAGCTTTCTTT. Encoded protein: CASTREVGTEAFF.